Below, 28 T cell receptor beta chains from the same sample are listed, as sequenced in a study. TCRdb's copy holds only in-frame clones and misses some; the assay was immunoSEQ multiplex PCR. The sample consists of about 68,000 clones, 93% of them appearing once. Sequencing used PBMCs. The receptors were gathered from a man between 35 and 55 years old with rheumatoid arthritis.

This chain uses TRBV4-1 with TRBJ2-1; 10 bases align to TRBD2. V dropped 5 bases and J dropped 7; count of bases not matched to a gene: 11. CDR3 length: 16 amino acids. Germline CDR1 and CDR2: MGHRA and YSYEKL. This CDR3 reads CASSGNSGGPRNEQFF. In nucleotides, the CDR3 is TGCGCCAGCAGCGGAAATAGCGGGGGGCCGAGGAATGAGCAGTTCTTC.

The chain recombines TRBV5-4 with TRBJ2-1, with 8 positions matching TRBD2. The length of the CDR3 is 15 residues. J lost 7 bases, V lost 7 bases, and 13 bases had no gene match. Germline V lookup: CDR1 SGHNT, CDR2 YYREEE (reference sequence). CDR3 coding DNA: TGTGCCAGCGGGTCACCGGGAGGGCCGGGTAATGAGCAGTTCTTC. Translation gives CASGSPGGPGNEQFF.

This clone has just one count. The chain has TRBV6-1 and TRBJ1-2, with no clear D. Deletions cut 2 bases from V and 3 bases from J, with 13 bases between. Germline V lookup: CDR1 MNHNS, CDR2 SASEGT. The CDR3 sequence is 15 residues long. DNA of the CDR3: TGTGCCAGCAGTGAATCAACAGTTTATGACTATGGCTACACCTTC. Translating it yields CASSESTVYDYGYTF.

The rearrangement uses TRBV29-1 and TRBJ2-1; 8 positions agree with TRBD1. Germline CDR1 is SQVTM and CDR2 is ANQGSEA. The J segment lost 0 bases and the V segment lost 7 bases, leaving 11 bases of the junction unmatched. The CDR3 is 16 residues long. CDR3 protein: CSATQGQVLSYNEQFF. DNA for the CDR3: TGCAGCGCCACTCAGGGACAGGTCCTCTCCTACAATGAGCAGTTCTTC.

The rearrangement links TRBV7-9 to TRBJ1-2, with 8 bases identical to TRBD1. This CDR3 contains 14 residues. Germline V gene lookup returns CDR1 SEHNR and CDR2 FQNEAQ (reference sequence). After removal of 1 base from V and 4 bases from J, the junction contained 2 bases not matched to a gene. The CDR3 region is CASSLVGQGYGYTF. CDR3 bases: TGTGCCAGCAGCTTAGTTGGACAGGGCTATGGCTACACCTTC. Filled out from reference TRBV7-9 and TRBJ1-2, the complete variable domain reads DTGVSQNPRHKITKRGQNVTFRCDPISEHNRLYWYRQTLGQGPEFLTYFQNEAQLEKSRLLSDRFSAERPKGSFSTLEIQRTEQGDSAMYLCASSLVGQGYGYTFGSGTRLTVV.

V is TRBV6-6 and J is TRBJ2-1; a possible D gene is TRBD1 (6 bases). The CDR3 covers 20 residues. V shed 6 bases and J shed 6 bases, with 33 bases lying between them. Germline CDR1 MNHNY, CDR2 SVGAGI (reference sequence). CDR3 region: CASSPTGSHYSPHPGNEQFF. The CDR3 coding sequence is TGTGCCAGCAGCCCGACAGGTTCCCACTATTCCCCCCATCCTGGCAATGAGCAGTTCTTC.

The chain carries TRBV7-2 and TRBJ2-2; no definite D call. CDR3 length: 17 residues. In germline, CDR1 is SGHTA, CDR2 FQGNSA. Trimming took off 0 bases at V and 0 bases at J, with 11 bases between the two ends. The CDR3 DNA reads as TGTGCCAGCAGCTTAGCCCTCGACACGACGAACACCGGGGAGCTGTTTTTT. Its protein product is CASSLALDTTNTGELFF.

The chain employs TRBV5-1 and TRBJ1-1; 11 bases fit TRBD1. Germline loops: CDR1 SGHRS, CDR2 YFSETQ. The CDR3 is 15 amino acids. The junction had 12 bases not matched to a gene; V was cut back by 4 bases and J by 10 bases. As DNA, the CDR3 is TGCGCCAGCAGCAAAGATTGGACAGGGGGCCGAGGAGCTTTCTTT. Protein: CASSKDWTGGRGAFF.

This chain joins TRBV6-5 and TRBJ2-7, with 7 bases that match TRBD2. This CDR3 comprises 15 residues. V was clipped by 6 bases and J by 0 bases; unmatched bases: 8. Germline lookup yields CDR1 MNHEY and CDR2 SVGAGI. The DNA of the CDR3 is TGTGCCAGCAGCCTCTCGGGCGGGAGCTCCTACGAGCAGTACTTC. Protein: CASSLSGGSSYEQYF.

The CDR3 DNA reads as TGTGCCGCGAGGGGGCGGGAGTCCTACGAGCAGTACTTC. Its translation is CAARGRESYEQYF. This chain uses TRBV2 with TRBJ2-7; the D gene could be TRBD1 or TRBD2 (7 bases each). V lost 11 bases and J 1 base, leaving 15 bases between the germline ends. Germline V gives CDR1 SNHLY, CDR2 FYNNEI. This CDR3 is built from 13 residues.

The V and J genes are TRBV19 and TRBJ1-5, with D possibly matching TRBD1 (5 bases). Germline loops: CDR1 LNHDA, CDR2 SQIVND (reference sequence). CDR3 length: 16 amino acids. The V gene lost 5 bases and the J gene lost 2 bases, with 16 bases spanning the gap. The CDR3: CASSFSGAQGNQPQHF. In nucleotides, the CDR3 is TGTGCCAGTAGTTTCTCTGGGGCCCAGGGCAATCAGCCCCAGCATTTT.

The chain links TRBV11-1 to TRBJ2-5; no reliable D call. V was trimmed by 1 base and J by 1 base, leaving 10 bases between them. The length of the CDR3 is 15 residues. Per the germline V gene, CDR1 is SGHAT and CDR2 is FQDESV (reference sequence). CDR3 sequence: CASSLVRSPQETQYF. CDR3 bases: TGTGCCAGCAGCTTAGTCAGGTCCCCCCAAGAGACCCAGTACTTC.

This clone was seen only once. This rearrangement joins TRBV5-4 to TRBJ1-3, with 7 positions matching TRBD1. Looked up from germline, CDR1 is SGHNT and CDR2 is YYREEE (reference sequence). Trimming cost V 0 bases and J 0 bases; bases outside gene matches: 3. This CDR3 has 16 residues. The CDR3: CASSLGTGFSGNTIYF. The CDR3 DNA follows: TGTGCCAGCAGCTTGGGGACAGGTTTCTCTGGAAACACCATATATTTT.

This clone was observed once. This chain joins TRBV2 and TRBJ2-1; D is uncertain. Germline V gene sequence: CDR1 SNHLY, CDR2 FYNNEI. The CDR3 has 15 amino acids. V gave up 7 bases and J gave up 0 bases, with 13 bases separating them. The CDR3 bases are TGTGCCAGCACCTCGTCCACCACCTCCTACAATGAGCAGTTCTTC. Its translation is CASTSSTTSYNEQFF.

The V gene is TRBV5-6, the J gene TRBJ2-1; a possible D gene is TRBD1 (6 bases). Germline V gene lookup returns CDR1 SGHDT and CDR2 YYEEEE. Trimming removed 2 bases from V and 6 bases from J, with 21 bases in between. The CDR3 contains 17 residues. CDR3 sequence: CASSLEFGTRVGNEQFF. The CDR3, as DNA: TGTGCCAGCAGCTTAGAGTTCGGGACAAGGGTGGGCAATGAGCAGTTCTTC. Combining the CDR3 with reference TRBV5-6 and TRBJ2-1 gives the whole variable domain DAGVTQSPTHLIKTRGQQVTLRCSPKSGHDTVSWYQQALGQGPQFIFQYYEEEERQRGNFPDRFSGHQFPNYSSELNVNALLLGDSALYLCASSLEFGTRVGNEQFFGPGTRLTVL.

The genes are TRBV24-1 and TRBJ2-1; 11 nucleotides align to TRBD2. Germline V gives CDR1 KGHDR, CDR2 SFDVKD. J was trimmed by 3 bases and V by 1 base; bases with no gene match: 4. This CDR3 has 17 amino acids. CDR3: CATSDFDGTSGYNEQFF. The CDR3, as DNA: TGTGCCACCAGTGATTTCGATGGGACTAGCGGCTACAATGAGCAGTTCTTC.

The rearrangement uses TRBV11-3 and TRBJ2-1, with TRBD2 matching 13 bases. Trimming cost V 1 base and J 7 bases; bases outside gene matches: 10. Germline lookup yields CDR1 SGHNT and CDR2 YENEEA. This CDR3 is 18 amino acids long. CDR3 region: CASSLAPTSGGFSNEQFF. The CDR3 coding sequence is TGTGCCAGCAGCTTAGCCCCGACTAGCGGGGGGTTCTCGAATGAGCAGTTCTTC.

The J gene is TRBJ1-2, the V gene TRBV7-3; 9 bases are a match to TRBD1. In germline, CDR1 is SGHTA, CDR2 FQGTGA. Germline trimming cut 6 bases from V and 7 bases from J; bases unmatched to any gene: 6. The CDR3 contains 13 residues. The CDR3 is CASSYKTGGGYTF. Here the CDR3 DNA reads TGTGCCAGCAGTTACAAGACAGGGGGTGGCTACACCTTC.

The rearrangement joins TRBV3-1 (or the pseudogene TRBV3-2) to TRBJ2-3; tentative D call: TRBD2 (5 bases). V lost 3 bases and J lost 4, with 14 bases in between. Germline values: CDR1 LGHDT, CDR2 YNNKEL (reference sequence). CDR3 length: 15 residues. The DNA for the CDR3 is TGTGCCAGCAGCCACGTACTAGAGTCGGCAGATACGCAGTATTTT. It codes for CASSHVLESADTQYF.

The gene calls are TRBV19 and TRBJ2-6, with D possibly TRBD1 on 7 matching bases. The V and J ends lost 3 bases and 1 base respectively, with 10 bases between them. Per germline, CDR1 LNHDA and CDR2 SQIVND (reference sequence). The CDR3 runs to 16 residues. CDR3 sequence (DNA): TGTGCCAGTAGTATGCCAGGGGGGTCTGGGGCCAACGTCCTGACTTTC. It is translated as CASSMPGGSGANVLTF.

This rearrangement joins TRBV5-1 to TRBJ1-1, with D uncertain. CDR3 length: 14 amino acids. The germline V and J ends were trimmed by 0 bases and 0 bases, with 6 bases remaining between them. From germline, CDR1 is SGHRS and CDR2 YFSETQ. DNA for the CDR3: TGCGCCAGCAGCTTGGGAGGGATGAACACTGAAGCTTTCTTT. Translation: CASSLGGMNTEAFF.

The chain has TRBV6-5 and TRBJ2-3; the match to TRBD2 covers 11 bases. CDR1 is MNHEY, CDR2 SVGAGI, per germline. The CDR3 loop spans 14 amino acids. With 7 bases clipped from V and 7 bases from J, the junction kept 7 bases outside the gene matches. This CDR3 reads CASTTTSGSYTQYF. DNA for the CDR3: TGTGCCAGCACTACAACTAGCGGGAGCTATACGCAGTATTTT.

By sample share, this clone is medium-sized. This chain links TRBV4-3 with TRBJ2-7; 9 bases map to TRBD1. Germline CDR1 is LGHNA and CDR2 is YSLEER. With V trimmed by 4 bases and J by 2 bases, 6 bases remained unmatched. The CDR3 is 15 residues long. CDR3 protein: CASSPNRGLTYEQYF. CDR3 bases: TGCGCCAGCAGCCCAAACAGGGGGCTTACCTACGAGCAGTACTTC.

This clone was seen just once. V gene TRBV10-3 combines with J gene TRBJ2-7; 11 nucleotides line up with TRBD2. CDR1 is ENHRY and CDR2 is SYGVKD in the germline V gene. J gave up 0 bases and V 4 bases, and 8 bases lay outside the gene matches. CDR3 length: 17 amino acids. CDR3 loop: CAISGGLAGVSSYEQYF. The CDR3 region has the DNA TGTGCCATCAGTGGAGGACTAGCGGGTGTCAGCTCCTACGAGCAGTACTTC.

The gene calls are TRBV24-1 and TRBJ2-3; D uncertain. V gave up 0 bases and J gave up 3 bases, with 6 bases separating them. The CDR3 contains 14 residues. Germline CDR1 reads KGHDR; CDR2 reads SFDVKD. The chain's CDR3 is CATSDLPRTDTQYF. CDR3 nucleotide sequence: TGTGCCACCAGTGATTTGCCTCGGACAGATACGCAGTATTTT.

This clone was detected a few times. V gene TRBV27 combines with J gene TRBJ1-1; D gene ambiguous. Trimming removed 2 bases from V and 3 bases from J, with 7 bases in between. Germline V lookup: CDR1 MNHEY, CDR2 SMNVEV (reference sequence). The CDR3 extends over 13 amino acids. DNA for the CDR3: TGTGCCAGCAGTTTAAAAGGGTACACTGAAGCTTTCTTT. This translates into CASSLKGYTEAFF.

The V call is TRBV29-1, the J call TRBJ2-3; D is unclear. Between the trimmed V and J ends, which lost 1 base and 6 bases, there was a span of 11 bases. The CDR3 length is 13 residues. Germline assignment: CDR1 SQVTM and CDR2 ANQGSEA. This chain's CDR3 is CSVEGGIGDTQYF. The CDR3 nucleotides are TGCAGCGTTGAAGGGGGAATCGGTGATACGCAGTATTTT.

The chain couples TRBV30 to TRBJ1-6; 8 bases match TRBD1. CDR3 length: 15 residues. Germline values: CDR1 GTSNPN, CDR2 SVGIG (reference sequence). V lost 3 bases and J lost 6; bases outside the gene matches: 7. CDR3 coding DNA: TGTGCCTGGAGAAAGACAGGGGTTGGTAATTCACCCCTCCACTTT. It codes for CAWRKTGVGNSPLHF.